These 32 T cell receptor beta chains were sequenced from one sample in a study of T cells in lung cancer brain metastases. Generated by immunoSEQ multiplex PCR, the TCRdb table keeps only in-frame clones and is missing some. The sample consists of thousands of clones, around nine tenths of them appearing once. The sequencing input was tumor tissue from the primary lung tumor. Every receptor here comes from a man aged 60 to 69 with non-small cell lung cancer.

The chain couples TRBV19 to TRBJ1-2, with 7 bases identical to TRBD1. This CDR3 region has 12 residues. V shed 10 bases and J 8 bases; nucleotides not matched to a gene: 10. Per germline, CDR1 LNHDA and CDR2 SQIVND (reference sequence). CDR3 sequence: CATHRGLSGYTF. The CDR3 nucleotides read TGTGCCACCCACAGGGGACTGAGCGGCTACACCTTC.

Comments on this clone: Other DNA sequences from this sample encode an identical CDR3 as well. The chain joins TRBV10-3 to TRBJ1-4; a weak D match, TRBD1 (5 bases). The CDR3 sequence is 13 residues long. CDR1 is ENHRY and CDR2 is SYGVKD in the germline V gene. Trimming removed 6 bases at V and 3 bases at J, with 8 bases between. The CDR3 sequence is CAIRGAPNEKLFF. The CDR3 nucleotides read TGTGCCATCAGAGGGGCGCCTAATGAAAAACTGTTTTTT.

Here the CDR3 reads CAISTTDYEQYF. The DNA of the CDR3 is TGTGCCATCAGTACGACGGACTACGAGCAGTACTTC. The V and J genes are TRBV10-3 and TRBJ2-7; no clear D. Germline V lookup: CDR1 ENHRY, CDR2 SYGVKD. This CDR3 has 12 residues. The ends were cut back, 5 bases at V and 3 bases at J, with 8 bases in the middle.

J is TRBJ1-1 and V is TRBV10-3; D call uncertain. V lost 3 bases and J 11 bases, leaving 16 bases between the germline ends. The CDR3 contains 13 residues. Germline V CDR1 and CDR2: ENHRY, SYGVKD. For the CDR3, the DNA is TGTGCCATCAGTGATGTGCGGGGTTCTAGGGCTTTCTTT. It codes for CAISDVRGSRAFF.

This sequence joins TRBV7-2 and TRBJ1-4; D perhaps matches TRBD1 (6 bases). This CDR3 is 16 amino acids long. The V and J ends lost 5 bases and 5 bases respectively, with 18 bases between them. Per germline, CDR1 SGHTA and CDR2 FQGNSA. CDR3 sequence (DNA): TGTGCCAGCAGCCCGGAAGGGACAAGGCTAAATGAAAAACTGTTTTTT. It encodes CASSPEGTRLNEKLFF.

This clone was observed once. The chain carries TRBV5-5 and TRBJ1-5, with D unclear. This CDR3 is built from 15 residues. Trimming took off 2 bases at V and 2 bases at J, with 11 bases between the two ends. Germline lookup yields CDR1 SGHKS and CDR2 YYEKEE (reference sequence). CDR3 amino acids: CASSFAIQGNQPQHF. In DNA form, the CDR3 reads TGTGCCAGCAGCTTCGCTATCCAGGGCAATCAGCCCCAGCATTTT.

This clone was seen only a few times. CDR3 in DNA: TGCGCCAGCAGCCAAGATACCTACGATACGCAGTATTTT. This encodes CASSQDTYDTQYF. This chain joins TRBV4-1 and TRBJ2-3; D is unresolved. Trimming stripped 0 bases from V and 6 bases from J, with 7 bases between. Germline V gene sequence: CDR1 MGHRA, CDR2 YSYEKL. This CDR3 region has 13 residues.

The chain uses TRBV6-1 and TRBJ1-2; no clear D. V was trimmed by 2 bases and J by 6 bases, leaving 25 bases between them. Looked up from germline, CDR1 is MNHNS and CDR2 is SASEGT. This CDR3 is built from 18 residues. The CDR3 DNA is TGTGCCAGCAGTGAAATTGAAAGGGCCTTAGGCTTCGGTAATGGCTACACCTTC. Translating gives CASSEIERALGFGNGYTF.

On this clone: Sequence at one end of the junction differs from germline and may be a read error. This chain uses TRBV29-1 with TRBJ2-3; D unresolved. This CDR3 has 12 amino acids. The germline CDR1 and CDR2 sequences are SQVTM and ANQGSEA. CDR3: CSIEAGEDTQYF. CDR3 bases: TGCAGCATTGAAGCTGGGGAAGATACGCAGTATTTT.

This chain links TRBV6-6 with TRBJ1-1; 8 positions match TRBD1. The length of the CDR3 is 15 residues. Trimming removed 6 bases from V and 0 bases from J; junction bases left unmatched: 6. The V gene's germline CDR1 is MNHNY and CDR2 SVGAGI (reference sequence). CDR3 sequence (DNA): TGTGCCAGCAGAGGACAGGGCCACATGAACACTGAAGCTTTCTTT. It codes for CASRGQGHMNTEAFF.

This clone came up once. The chain has TRBV18 and TRBJ1-6, with D tentatively TRBD1 (5 bases). Per the germline V gene, CDR1 is KGHSH and CDR2 is LQKENI. The CDR3 has 13 residues. The V gene lost 1 base and the J gene lost 7 bases, with 5 bases spanning the gap. The DNA of the CDR3 is TGTGCCAGCTCACCACAGGGGAATTCACCCCTCCACTTT. Its translation is CASSPQGNSPLHF. The full variable domain, completed using reference TRBV18 and TRBJ1-6, is NAGVMQNPRHLVRRRGQEARLRCSPMKGHSHVYWYRQLPEEGLKFMVYLQKENIIDESGMPKERFSAEFPKEGPSILRIQQVVRGDSAAYFCASSPQGNSPLHFGNGTRLTVT.

This chain links TRBV2 with TRBJ1-4; the D gene is possibly TRBD1 (5 bases). The germline V gene has CDR1 SNHLY and CDR2 FYNNEI. The CDR3 is 14 residues long. V gave up 8 bases and J gave up 10 bases, with 20 bases separating them. CDR3 sequence: CASQTGRRGGKLFF. The CDR3 coding sequence is TGTGCCAGCCAAACAGGTCGCCGAGGAGGAAAACTGTTTTTT.

This clone is termed large. The V call is TRBV5-4, the J call TRBJ1-1, with TRBD1 identical over 11 bases. Germline V gene lookup returns CDR1 SGHNT and CDR2 YYREEE (reference sequence). This CDR3 region has 15 residues. The J segment lost 6 bases and the V segment lost 4 bases, leaving 8 bases of the junction unmatched. The CDR3 coding sequence is TGTGCCAGCAGCCACTGGGGACAGGGGGAGGCTGAAGCTTTCTTT. Its protein product is CASSHWGQGEAEAFF.

This sequence joins TRBV7-9 and TRBJ1-1; the match to TRBD1 covers 10 bases. The CDR3 is 15 residues long. The germline CDR1 and CDR2 sequences are SEHNR and FQNEAQ (reference sequence). V was pared by 5 bases and J by 3 bases, with 6 bases of the junction left unmatched. CDR3 amino acids: CASSTRQGADTEAFF. In nucleotides, the CDR3 is TGTGCCAGCAGCACCCGACAGGGGGCAGACACTGAAGCTTTCTTT.

The V and J genes are TRBV5-1 and TRBJ1-5; 11 nucleotides match TRBD1. The germline V gene has CDR1 SGHRS and CDR2 YFSETQ. J gave up 4 bases and V 2 bases, and 5 bases lay outside the gene matches. The length of the CDR3 is 16 residues. CDR3 in amino acids: CASSFGTGGKNQPQHF. The CDR3 DNA sequence: TGCGCCAGCAGCTTCGGGACAGGGGGAAAGAATCAGCCCCAGCATTTT.

The chain employs TRBV5-1 and TRBJ2-7, with 7 positions matching TRBD2. The CDR3 runs 16 residues. With V trimmed by 0 bases and J by 7 bases, 13 bases remained unmatched. CDR1 SGHRS and CDR2 YFSETQ come from the germline V gene. CDR3 nucleotides: TGCGCCAGCAGCTTGGCCGGATGGGAGGGCCAGTTTGAGCAGTACTTC. Translation gives CASSLAGWEGQFEQYF. The full variable domain, with the rest looked up from reference TRBV5-1 and TRBJ2-7, is KAGVTQTPRYLIKTRGQQVTLSCSPISGHRSVSWYQQTPGQGLQFLFEYFSETQRNKGNFPGRFSGRQFSNSRSEMNVSTLELGDSALYLCASSLAGWEGQFEQYFGPGTRLTVT.

As to this clone: An end of the junction does not agree with germline; a read error may underlie this. The chain carries TRBV6-1 and TRBJ1-2, with D maybe TRBD1 (5 bases). Germline V gene lookup returns CDR1 MNHNS and CDR2 SASEGT. This CDR3 spans 11 amino acids. This chain's CDR3 is CASSENLRDLF. The CDR3 DNA reads as TGTGCCAGCAGTGAAAATCTTAGGGACCTCTTC.

This chain links TRBV29-1 with TRBJ2-3; weak D call: TRBD2 (6 bases). CDR3 length: 12 residues. Germline CDR1 reads SQVTM; CDR2 reads ANQGSEA. Trimming cost V 8 bases and J 4 bases, with 13 bases left between them. CDR3 nucleotides: TGCAGCATCGGGTGGGGGGCAGATACGCAGTATTTT. The encoded protein is CSIGWGADTQYF.

CDR3 bases: TGTGCCAGCAGCCCCTCGCTGGGTGGCACCGGGGAGCTGTTTTTT. It specifies CASSPSLGGTGELFF. The chain combines TRBV7-7 with TRBJ2-2, with no clear D. The V gene lost 5 bases and the J gene lost 4 bases, with 14 bases spanning the gap. The CDR3 has 15 residues. Germline V gives CDR1 SSHAT, CDR2 FNYEAQ (reference sequence).

The rearrangement uses TRBV9 and TRBJ2-5, with 8 bases that match TRBD2. CDR1 is SGDLS, CDR2 YYNGEE, per germline. The CDR3 is 15 amino acids. The ends lost 7 bases at V and 5 bases at J; junction bases unmatched: 13. The CDR3 here is CASSARNGRGETQYF. The CDR3 nucleotides read TGTGCCAGCTCCGCCCGGAACGGGAGGGGTGAGACCCAGTACTTC.

The chain combines TRBV10-3 with TRBJ2-5, with D unresolved. The CDR3 consists of 13 residues. Germline V gene data show CDR1 as ENHRY and CDR2 as SYGVKD. Trimming removed 6 bases at V and 4 bases at J, with 12 bases between. The CDR3 DNA reads as TGTGCCATCAGCTATGGGTCTACAGAGACCCAGTACTTC. Its protein product is CAISYGSTETQYF.

The chain joins TRBV2 to TRBJ1-2; no firm D call. Germline V gene lookup returns CDR1 SNHLY and CDR2 FYNNEI. Trimming took 8 bases from V and 13 from J, leaving 14 bases between them. This CDR3 comprises 10 residues. The CDR3 loop reads CASGGGAITF. For the CDR3, the DNA is TGTGCCAGCGGTGGAGGTGCGATCACCTTC.

J is TRBJ1-5 and V is TRBV6-1; perhaps TRBD1 as D (6 bases). Germline V CDR1 and CDR2: MNHNS, SASEGT. V dropped 6 bases and J dropped 4 bases, with 16 bases sitting between them. CDR3 length equals 15 residues. CDR3 protein: CASSLTRDTNQPQHF. The CDR3 coding sequence is TGTGCCAGCAGCCTAACCCGGGACACTAATCAGCCCCAGCATTTT.

The V and J genes are TRBV6-5 and TRBJ2-7; 9 positions match TRBD1. The CDR3 is made up of 14 amino acids. Germline V lookup: CDR1 MNHEY, CDR2 SVGAGI. V gave up 4 bases and J gave up 5 bases; unmatched junction bases: 6. The CDR3 nucleotides read TGTGCCAGCAGTTCCGGGACAGGGCTCCACGAGCAGTACTTC. It encodes CASSSGTGLHEQYF.

This chain links TRBV2 with TRBJ1-2; TRBD1 agrees at 10 bases. Losses at the gene ends were 4 bases for V and 6 bases for J; bases not matched to a gene: 11. This CDR3 comprises 16 residues. Per germline, CDR1 SNHLY and CDR2 FYNNEI. CDR3 nucleotides: TGTGCCAGCAGTGTTTCCTGGACAGGGGGGCGTAATGGCTACACCTTC. Amino acid sequence: CASSVSWTGGRNGYTF.

This chain links TRBV27 with TRBJ2-2, with D uncertain. Germline V CDR1 and CDR2: MNHEY, SMNVEV (reference sequence). Trimming shortened V by 5 bases and J by 9 bases, and 13 bases separated the two germline ends. This CDR3 has 13 amino acids. CDR3 coding DNA: TGTGCCAGCAGTCTCACTTTTTTCCGGGAGCTGTTTTTT. It translates to CASSLTFFRELFF.

The gene calls are TRBV5-1 and TRBJ2-1; maybe TRBD1 (6 bases). V gave up 4 bases and J gave up 7 bases, with 18 bases separating them. The CDR3 length is 15 residues. Germline V CDR1 and CDR2: SGHRS, YFSETQ. This CDR3 is CASSADGQGRNEQFF. DNA of the CDR3: TGCGCCAGCAGCGCGGACGGTCAGGGGCGGAATGAGCAGTTCTTC.

The rearrangement links TRBV6-1 to TRBJ2-2; 8 nucleotides agree with TRBD1. Germline CDR1 reads MNHNS; CDR2 reads SASEGT. The CDR3 covers 15 residues. V was clipped by 4 bases and J by 1 base; unmatched bases: 2. The CDR3 protein is CASSAGTGNTGELFF. CDR3 bases: TGTGCCAGCAGTGCCGGGACAGGGAACACCGGGGAGCTGTTTTTT.

In regard to this clone: Mismatch with germline at one junction end may stem from a read error. The chain employs TRBV30 and TRBJ1-4; the D gene is possibly TRBD1 (6 bases). This CDR3 is 12 amino acids long. From germline, CDR1 is GTSNPN and CDR2 SVGIG (reference sequence). The CDR3 region has the DNA TGCGCCTTTCAGGGGAGGAATGAAAAACTGTTTTTT. Translated: CAFQGRNEKLFF.

Details on this clone: The junction shows a germline mismatch at one end, possibly a read error. The V and J genes are TRBV28 and TRBJ1-2, with 9 bases fitting TRBD1. Germline V gives CDR1 MDHEN, CDR2 SYDVKM. This CDR3 is 11 amino acids long. The CDR3 coding sequence is TGTGCCAGCAGTGCTACAGGGGGCTGGTCCTTC. The encoded protein is CASSATGGWSF.

This clone was seen just once. The V call is TRBV15, the J call TRBJ1-2; D gene uncertain. CDR3 length: 15 residues. The germline V gene has CDR1 LNHNV and CDR2 YYDKDF (reference sequence). Trimming stripped 0 bases from V and 4 bases from J, with 12 bases between. The CDR3 is CATSRDSERSYGYTF. The CDR3, as DNA: TGTGCCACCAGCAGAGATAGCGAACGGAGCTATGGCTACACCTTC. The full variable domain, rest sourced from reference TRBV15 and TRBJ1-2, is DAMVIQNPRYQVTQFGKPVTLSCSQTLNHNVMYWYQQKSSQAPKLLFHYYDKDFNNEADTPDNFQSRRPNTSFCFLDIRSPGLGDTAMYLCATSRDSERSYGYTFGSGTRLTVV.

The chain uses TRBV9 and TRBJ2-3; the D gene is possibly TRBD2 (5 bases). This CDR3 is 13 amino acids long. The germline V gene encodes CDR1 SGDLS and CDR2 YYNGEE. Trimming took off 6 bases at V and 2 bases at J, with 10 bases between the two ends. CDR3 DNA sequence: TGTGCCAGCACCCGGGAACCCACAGATACGCAGTATTTT. This sequence encodes CASTREPTDTQYF.